This entry lists 16 T cell receptor beta chains sequenced from one sample in a study of T cells after yellow fever vaccination. TCRdb called the 5' RACE reads again in MiXCR, with one record for every CDR3 protein. The data show about 260,000 distinct CDR3 sequences, about 5% seen once. Sequences were derived from CD4+ T cells sorted from PBMCs, sampled on the day of the yellow fever booster vaccination. These receptors were obtained from a man between 18 and 29 years old who received the YFV17D yellow fever vaccine.

This clonotype was observed at least ten times. The chain recombines TRBV5-1 with TRBJ1-3; D remains unclear. V lost 4 bases and J 6 bases, leaving 11 bases between the germline ends. CDR3 length: 13 amino acids. Germline CDR1 SGHRS, CDR2 YFSETQ. This CDR3 is CASSRAGENTIYF. The CDR3 DNA follows: TGCGCCAGCAGCCGGGCCGGAGAAAACACCATATATTTT.

V is TRBV6-5 and J is TRBJ1-1; a possible D gene is TRBD1 (5 bases). Germline assignment: CDR1 MNHEY and CDR2 SVGAGI. The CDR3 totals 13 residues. V was shortened by 10 bases and J by 4 bases, with 16 bases between the two germline ends. Here the CDR3 reads CATRRGFGTEAFF. DNA of the CDR3: TGTGCCACCCGAAGGGGATTCGGCACTGAAGCTTTCTTT.

This clonotype was recorded a few times. The rearrangement joins TRBV20-1 to TRBJ1-5, with D perhaps TRBD1 (5 bases). CDR3 length: 12 amino acids. Germline values: CDR1 DFQATT, CDR2 SNEGSKA (reference sequence). Trimming took 5 bases from V and 6 from J, leaving 11 bases between them. The CDR3 reads CSAEKGFQPQHF. As DNA, the CDR3 is TGCAGTGCTGAAAAGGGGTTTCAGCCCCAGCATTTT.

This clonotype was recorded at least ten times. This chain joins TRBV19 and TRBJ1-2, with TRBD1 matching over 12 bases. This CDR3 spans 15 amino acids. The V gene's germline CDR1 is LNHDA and CDR2 SQIVND (reference sequence). Trimming cost V 6 bases and J 4 bases; bases outside gene matches: 6. This CDR3 is CASSGPGQGAYGYTF. The CDR3 bases are TGTGCCAGTAGCGGACCGGGACAGGGGGCCTATGGCTACACCTTC.

This clonotype showed up just a few times. The chain combines TRBV3-1 with TRBJ2-7; 8 bases agree with TRBD1. Germline V lookup: CDR1 LGHDT, CDR2 YNNKEL (reference sequence). The length of the CDR3 is 14 residues. With 2 bases clipped from V and 5 bases from J, the junction kept 5 bases outside the gene matches. CDR3 sequence (DNA): TGTGCCAGCAGCCAACGGACAGGGTCCCACGAGCAGTACTTC. Translating gives CASSQRTGSHEQYF.

The table lists this clonotype with many counts. This chain connects TRBV7-2 to TRBJ1-2; D not resolved. CDR3 length: 14 amino acids. V was cut by 2 bases and J by 5 bases, with 12 bases left in between. Germline lookup yields CDR1 SGHTA and CDR2 FQGNSA. The DNA of the CDR3 is TGTGCCAGCAGCTTACAAATATCTATTTATGGCTACACCTTC. Its protein is CASSLQISIYGYTF.

This clonotype showed up just a few times. This chain uses TRBV5-1 with TRBJ2-3; no clear D gene. Per germline, CDR1 SGHRS and CDR2 YFSETQ. The CDR3 runs 16 residues. The germline V and J ends were trimmed by 5 bases and 3 bases, with 19 bases remaining between them. CDR3 bases: TGCGCCAGCAGAGCCGAGCCACGTAGTCCGACAGATACGCAGTATTTT. It translates to CASRAEPRSPTDTQYF.

This clonotype has a count of ten or more. The rearrangement joins TRBV12-3 or TRBV12-4 to TRBJ2-1, with a weak D call TRBD2 (6 bases). The germline V and J ends were trimmed by 6 bases and 5 bases, with 14 bases remaining between them. The CDR3 consists of 14 residues. The CDR3 coding sequence is TGTGCCAGCAGACTAGCCGCAACCCACAATGAGCAGTTCTTC. Translating gives CASRLAATHNEQFF.

This clonotype was seen many times. CDR3 sequence (DNA): TGCGCCAGCAGCCAAGAAATTCACCTCAGGGGTGGCACCGGGGAGCTGTTTTTT. Protein product: CASSQEIHLRGGTGELFF. The V and J genes are TRBV4-1 and TRBJ2-2; D is possibly TRBD1 (6 bases). Germline V gives CDR1 MGHRA, CDR2 YSYEKL. This CDR3 has 18 residues. Between the trimmed V and J ends, which lost 0 bases and 4 bases, there was a span of 18 bases.

This clonotype came up many times. V usage is TRBV12-3 or TRBV12-4 and J usage is TRBJ1-2; 9 bases fit TRBD1. CDR3 length: 15 amino acids. The trim removed 2 bases at V and 8 bases at J, leaving 9 bases unmatched. The CDR3 bases are TGTGCCAGCAGTTTACCCCAGGGACAGGGATTAGGCTACACCTTC. Encoded protein: CASSLPQGQGLGYTF.

Ten or more counts support this clonotype. This chain connects TRBV5-1 to TRBJ2-3; D may be TRBD1 (6 bases). Per the germline V gene, CDR1 is SGHRS and CDR2 is YFSETQ. The CDR3 is 15 amino acids. V was clipped by 0 bases and J by 5 bases, with 13 bases between them. The CDR3 loop is CASSLESGAGDTQYF. CDR3 DNA: TGCGCCAGCAGCTTGGAGTCAGGGGCGGGAGATACGCAGTATTTT.

In its sample, this clonotype was seen a few times. This chain joins TRBV6-5 and TRBJ1-2; D not resolved. CDR1 MNHEY and CDR2 SVGAGI come from the germline V gene. This CDR3 has 13 amino acids. Trimming stripped 4 bases from V and 8 bases from J, with 14 bases between. The CDR3 DNA sequence: TGTGCCAGCAGTTCCTTTGGGCGGCGGGGCTACACCTTC. This gives the protein CASSSFGRRGYTF.

This clonotype was counted ten times or more. The chain links TRBV5-1 to TRBJ2-1, with TRBD2 identical over 13 bases. Germline lookup yields CDR1 SGHRS and CDR2 YFSETQ. The CDR3 sequence is 15 residues long. V lost 4 bases and J lost 9; bases outside the gene matches: 7. The CDR3 sequence is CASSTGTSGASEQFF. CDR3 nucleotide sequence: TGCGCCAGCAGCACCGGGACTAGCGGGGCGAGTGAGCAGTTCTTC.

A word on this clonotype: The junction differs from germline at one of its ends, possibly a read error. The chain recombines TRBV18 with TRBJ1-5; D remains unclear. The CDR3 totals 14 residues. Germline V gene data show CDR1 as KGHSH and CDR2 as LQKENI. CDR3: CASSPLQGNQPLHF. In DNA, the CDR3 is TGTGCCAGCTCTCCTCTGCAAGGAAATCAGCCCCTGCATTTT.

This clonotype was seen only a few times. This chain joins TRBV7-3 and TRBJ1-1; the match to TRBD1 covers 7 bases. CDR1 is SGHTA and CDR2 is FQGTGA in the germline V gene. The CDR3 contains 15 residues. The junction had 6 bases not matched to a gene; V was cut back by 5 bases and J by 0 bases. The DNA of the CDR3 is TGTGCCAGCAGCAGATCAGGGGGTATGAACACTGAAGCTTTCTTT. Encoded protein: CASSRSGGMNTEAFF.

This clonotype was picked up many times. V usage is TRBV7-6 and J usage is TRBJ1-2; D unclear. Germline assignment: CDR1 SGHVS and CDR2 FNYEAQ. The V gene lost 3 bases and the J gene lost 6 bases, with 8 bases spanning the gap. The CDR3 consists of 12 residues. The CDR3 region has the DNA TGTGCCAGCAGCTTGGGAGACGATGGCTACACCTTC. Encoded protein: CASSLGDDGYTF.